The clone carrying this T cell receptor (beta chain) was counted between two and nine times. What it binds is not known. The data derive from a study of CD8+CD57+ T cells in acquired aplastic anemia. The wider study: 3.2 ug was the average amount of DNA from sorted CD4+ and CD8+ cells.

Study results and caveats: In common between the patients and the controls were approximately 28 CD8+ CDR3 sequences. A significant difference in CD8+ Simpson's diversity between patients and controls was not found.

Both TCR beta VDJ combination and CDR3 sequence profiling were carried out. Genomic DNA was the template for this profiling. TCRdb independently ran MiXCR on the reads; one entry per CDR3 protein. The table has over 150,000 distinct CDR3 sequences, approximately 40% seen once. This CDR3 comprises 15 residues. Germline values: CDR1 SGHNT, CDR2 YENEEA. V dropped 5 bases and J dropped 1 base, with 14 bases sitting between them. The sequenced sample was sorted CD4+, CD8+, or CD8+CD57+ T cells (not recorded which) from PBMCs. The TCR was taken from a human donor in good health. The chain uses TRBV11-3 and TRBJ2-5; D is perhaps TRBD1 (6 bases). This CDR3 reads CASSPGTTFQETQYF. The CDR3 DNA follows: TGTGCCAGCAGCCCTGGGACAACCTTCCAAGAGACCCAGTACTTC.